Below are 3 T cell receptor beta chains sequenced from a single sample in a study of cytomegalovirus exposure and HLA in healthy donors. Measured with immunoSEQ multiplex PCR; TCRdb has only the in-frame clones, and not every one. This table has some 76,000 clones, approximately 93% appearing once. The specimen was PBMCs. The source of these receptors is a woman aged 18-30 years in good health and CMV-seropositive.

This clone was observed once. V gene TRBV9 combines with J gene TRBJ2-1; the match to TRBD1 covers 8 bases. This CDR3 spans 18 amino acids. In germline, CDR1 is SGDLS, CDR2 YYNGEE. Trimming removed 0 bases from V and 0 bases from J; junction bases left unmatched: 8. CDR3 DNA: TGTGCCAGCAGCGTAGCGGGGTCAGGGGGCCTCTCCTACAATGAGCAGTTCTTC. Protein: CASSVAGSGGLSYNEQFF.

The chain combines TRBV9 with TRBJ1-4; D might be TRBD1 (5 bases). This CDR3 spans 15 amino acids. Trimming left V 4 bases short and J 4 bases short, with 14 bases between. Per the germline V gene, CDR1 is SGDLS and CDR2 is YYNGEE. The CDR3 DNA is TGTGCCAGCAGCTCGCTAGGGGTCGGTAATGAAAAACTGTTTTTT. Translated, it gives CASSSLGVGNEKLFF. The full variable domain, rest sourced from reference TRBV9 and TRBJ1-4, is DSGVTQTPKHLITATGQRVTLRCSPRSGDLSVYWYQQSLDQGLQFLIQYYNGEERAKGNILERFSAQQFPDLHSELNLSSLELGDSALYFCASSSLGVGNEKLFFGSGTQLSVL.

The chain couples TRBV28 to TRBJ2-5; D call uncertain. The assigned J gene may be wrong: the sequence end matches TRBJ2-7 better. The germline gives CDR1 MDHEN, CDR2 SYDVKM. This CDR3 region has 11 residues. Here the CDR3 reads CASSLWGEQYF. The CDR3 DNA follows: TGTGCCAGCAGTTTATGGGGCGAGCAGTACTTC.